The 10 T cell receptor beta chains below were found in one sample sequenced in a study of CD8 T cells in Susac syndrome. The RNA, about 0.45 to 1 ug, was put through reverse transcription using random hexamers. In TCRdb, the immunoSEQ multiplex PCR reads were re-called with MiXCR into one record per CDR3 protein. Among around 130,000 distinct CDR3 sequences, 94% were seen once, and the ten largest hold 0.095% to 0.1%. Sequencing was performed on CD4+ T cells from PBMCs. The receptor set was obtained from a human donor in good health.

The V call is TRBV13, the J call TRBJ2-7, with D uncertain. CDR3 length equals 14 residues. V was cut by 5 bases and J by 1 base, with 12 bases left in between. The germline V gene has CDR1 PRHDT and CDR2 FYEKMQ (reference sequence). The CDR3 nucleotides read TGTGCCAGCAGCCTGACCAGGTTTTCCTACGAGCAGTACTTC. Protein: CASSLTRFSYEQYF.

This chain joins TRBV5-5 and TRBJ1-2; perhaps TRBD1 as D (6 bases). V was trimmed by 3 bases and J by 6 bases, leaving 15 bases between them. This CDR3 is 14 amino acids long. Germline V CDR1 and CDR2: SGHKS, YYEKEE (reference sequence). CDR3 region: CASSSGTPGDGYTF. The DNA of the CDR3 is TGTGCCAGCAGCTCCGGGACACCTGGGGATGGCTACACCTTC.

The CDR3, as DNA: TGCGCCAGCAGAACCGGGACTAGCGGATACAATGAGCAGTTCTTC. This encodes CASRTGTSGYNEQFF. The V and J genes are TRBV5-1 and TRBJ2-1, with 11 bases identical to TRBD2. J lost 4 bases, V lost 5 bases, and 5 bases had no gene match. Germline loops: CDR1 SGHRS, CDR2 YFSETQ. The CDR3 is 15 amino acids.

The chain couples TRBV6-1 to TRBJ2-1; D remains ambiguous. Germline values: CDR1 MNHNS, CDR2 SASEGT. V lost 3 bases, J lost 0 bases, and 12 bases lay in between. The CDR3 is 16 amino acids. In DNA form, the CDR3 reads TGTGCCAGCAGTGACCGAATAAAGGGCTCCTACAATGAGCAGTTCTTC. This gives the protein CASSDRIKGSYNEQFF.

The chain carries TRBV6-5 and TRBJ2-5, with D maybe TRBD1 (6 bases). Germline V gene sequence: CDR1 MNHEY, CDR2 SVGAGI. CDR3 size: 15 residues. Trimming stripped 2 bases from V and 2 bases from J, with 12 bases between. CDR3 protein: CASSYEGVGQETQYF. The CDR3 coding sequence is TGTGCCAGCAGTTACGAGGGGGTAGGACAAGAGACCCAGTACTTC.

The chain employs TRBV5-6 and TRBJ2-1; 11 bases line up with TRBD2. The CDR3 is 16 amino acids. Unmatched junction bases numbered 7, after V lost 5 bases and J lost 3 bases. Looked up from germline, CDR1 is SGHDT and CDR2 is YYEEEE. The CDR3 loop reads CASSFPGLADYNEQFF. The CDR3, as DNA: TGTGCCAGCAGTTTTCCGGGACTAGCGGACTACAATGAGCAGTTCTTC. Looking up the rest from reference TRBV5-6 and TRBJ2-1 gives the full variable domain: DAGVTQSPTHLIKTRGQQVTLRCSPKSGHDTVSWYQQALGQGPQFIFQYYEEEERQRGNFPDRFSGHQFPNYSSELNVNALLLGDSALYLCASSFPGLADYNEQFFGPGTRLTVL.

The chain uses TRBV18 and TRBJ2-7; weak D call: TRBD2 (6 bases). The germline V gene encodes CDR1 KGHSH and CDR2 LQKENI. The CDR3 is 16 residues long. Trimming removed 6 bases from V and 4 bases from J, with 22 bases in between. CDR3 region: CASSPLGGSGPYEQYF. CDR3 sequence (DNA): TGTGCCAGCTCTCCCCTTGGAGGGAGCGGTCCGTACGAGCAGTACTTC.

The genes are TRBV5-6 and TRBJ2-6; D call uncertain. Per germline, CDR1 SGHDT and CDR2 YYEEEE. There are 17 residues in the CDR3. Trimming took 2 bases from V and 0 from J, leaving 12 bases between them. CDR3 in amino acids: CASSLGSPYSGANVLTF. CDR3 DNA: TGTGCCAGCAGCTTAGGATCCCCGTACTCTGGGGCCAACGTCCTGACTTTC.

J is TRBJ2-3 and V is TRBV25-1; D possibly corresponds to TRBD1 (5 bases). The CDR3 is made up of 15 amino acids. Trimming took 1 base from V and 5 from J, leaving 13 bases between them. Germline CDR1 is MGHDK and CDR2 is SYGVNS. CDR3 DNA sequence: TGTGCCAGCAGTGAATCCCCCGACAGTGGAGATACGCAGTATTTT. Its translation is CASSESPDSGDTQYF.

J is TRBJ1-2 and V is TRBV7-2, with unresolved D. V shed 5 bases and J shed 5 bases, with 12 bases lying between them. Germline V gene data show CDR1 as SGHTA and CDR2 as FQGNSA. The CDR3 consists of 13 residues. The DNA for the CDR3 is TGTGCCAGCAGCCTTGCAGCGAATTATGGCTACACCTTC. Amino acids: CASSLAANYGYTF.